This is a list of T cell receptor beta chains from one sample in a study of cytomegalovirus exposure and HLA in healthy donors. Measured with immunoSEQ multiplex PCR; TCRdb has only the in-frame clones, and not every one. The sample has some 200,000 clones, 83% seen once. Sequences were obtained from PBMCs. Receptor source: a girl aged 5 to 17 in good health and CMV-seronegative. CDR3s include the opening cysteine and the closing phenylalanine or tryptophan. D genes are given only for firm matches. For some rows the clone size is stated as once, few or many, or as a class when expanded; others skip it.

cdr3_nt: TGCGCCAGCAGCTTGTATGTGGGGCGGACTGAAGCTTTCTTT; cdr3_aa: CASSLYVGRTEAFF; d_call: .; clone_size: few; v_call: TRBV5-1; j_call: TRBJ1-1
cdr3_nt: TGCGCCAGCAGCTGGGACGGGGGGAATGAGCAGTTCTTC; cdr3_aa: CASSWDGGNEQFF; d_call: TRBD2; clone_size: .; v_call: TRBV5-1; j_call: TRBJ2-1
cdr3_nt: TGTGCCAGCAGCTCTAACAGGGGCACTGAAGCTTTCTTT; cdr3_aa: CASSSNRGTEAFF; d_call: TRBD1; clone_size: .; v_call: TRBV7-9; j_call: TRBJ1-1
cdr3_nt: TGTGCCAGTAGTATTCGAGGGGGTGCCGCTGAAGCTTTCTTT; cdr3_aa: CASSIRGGAAEAFF; d_call: .; clone_size: .; v_call: TRBV19; j_call: TRBJ1-1
cdr3_nt: TGTGCCAGCAGTCGGACTACCGGGGAGCTGTTTTTT; cdr3_aa: CASSRTTGELFF; d_call: .; clone_size: .; v_call: TRBV6-5; j_call: TRBJ2-2
cdr3_nt: TGTGCCAGCAGAGGACTTGCTGGCACTGAAGCTTTCTTT; cdr3_aa: CASRGLAGTEAFF; d_call: .; clone_size: few; v_call: TRBV2; j_call: TRBJ1-1
cdr3_nt: TGTGCCAGCAGCTTAGCCCACAGGGGGCTCAGACCTGAGTACACCTTC; cdr3_aa: CASSLAHRGLRPEYTF; d_call: TRBD1; clone_size: .; v_call: TRBV11-2; j_call: TRBJ1-2
cdr3_nt: TGTGCCAGCAGTTTATCCGCAGGGCAGGGGGCGAGGACCGGGGAGCTGTTTTTT; cdr3_aa: CASSLSAGQGARTGELFF; d_call: TRBD1; clone_size: .; v_call: TRBV28; j_call: TRBJ2-2
cdr3_nt: TGTGCCAGCAGCTCTCTGGACAGGGATCACTATGGCTACACCTTC; cdr3_aa: CASSSLDRDHYGYTF; d_call: TRBD1; clone_size: .; v_call: TRBV7-9; j_call: TRBJ1-2
cdr3_nt: TGTGCCAGCAGCGTAACCCGACAGGGGAATGGCTACACCTTC; cdr3_aa: CASSVTRQGNGYTF; d_call: TRBD1; clone_size: .; v_call: TRBV9; j_call: TRBJ1-2
cdr3_nt: TGTGCCATCAGTGAAACGACAGTGAACACTGAAGCTTTCTTT; cdr3_aa: CAISETTVNTEAFF; d_call: .; clone_size: few; v_call: TRBV10-3; j_call: TRBJ1-1
cdr3_nt: TGTGCCAGCAGCTTATTCTTTGTCGGTCAGCCCCAGCATTTT; cdr3_aa: CASSLFFVGQPQHF; d_call: .; clone_size: .; v_call: TRBV7-8; j_call: TRBJ1-5
cdr3_nt: TGTGCCAGCAGCTTGGGTGGTCAGTCGTTAAGTGAAAAACTGTTTTTT; cdr3_aa: CASSLGGQSLSEKLFF; d_call: .; clone_size: .; v_call: TRBV5-4; j_call: TRBJ1-4
cdr3_nt: TGCGCCAGCAGCTTGGCCGGGAATACCCTACAATTAGAGCAGTTCTTC; cdr3_aa: CASSLAGNTLQLEQFF; d_call: .; clone_size: .; v_call: TRBV5-1; j_call: TRBJ2-1
cdr3_nt: TGTGCCTGGACGGGACAGGGCCCCTATGGCTACACCTTC; cdr3_aa: CAWTGQGPYGYTF; d_call: TRBD1; clone_size: .; v_call: TRBV30; j_call: TRBJ1-2
cdr3_nt: TGCGCCAGCAGCCGCCGGGAGACCTACGAGCAGTACTTC; cdr3_aa: CASSRRETYEQYF; d_call: .; clone_size: .; v_call: TRBV4-1; j_call: TRBJ2-7
cdr3_nt: TGTGCCAGCAGCTTGACGGACAGGGTACCCTACAATGAGCAGTTCTTC; cdr3_aa: CASSLTDRVPYNEQFF; d_call: TRBD1; clone_size: .; v_call: TRBV5-6; j_call: TRBJ2-1
cdr3_nt: TGCGCCAGCAGCCTTAACACCGGGGAGCTGTTTTTT; cdr3_aa: CASSLNTGELFF; d_call: .; clone_size: .; v_call: TRBV10-1; j_call: TRBJ2-2
cdr3_nt: TGTGCCAGCAGTTTCGCCAGGGGAGCAACTAATGAAAAACTGTTTTTT; cdr3_aa: CASSFARGATNEKLFF; d_call: .; clone_size: .; v_call: TRBV6-5; j_call: TRBJ1-4
cdr3_nt: TGTGCCAGCAGGCGGGAGGGACCCCTCGCCGGCGAGCAGTACTTC; cdr3_aa: CASRREGPLAGEQYF; d_call: TRBD2; clone_size: .; v_call: TRBV28; j_call: TRBJ2-7